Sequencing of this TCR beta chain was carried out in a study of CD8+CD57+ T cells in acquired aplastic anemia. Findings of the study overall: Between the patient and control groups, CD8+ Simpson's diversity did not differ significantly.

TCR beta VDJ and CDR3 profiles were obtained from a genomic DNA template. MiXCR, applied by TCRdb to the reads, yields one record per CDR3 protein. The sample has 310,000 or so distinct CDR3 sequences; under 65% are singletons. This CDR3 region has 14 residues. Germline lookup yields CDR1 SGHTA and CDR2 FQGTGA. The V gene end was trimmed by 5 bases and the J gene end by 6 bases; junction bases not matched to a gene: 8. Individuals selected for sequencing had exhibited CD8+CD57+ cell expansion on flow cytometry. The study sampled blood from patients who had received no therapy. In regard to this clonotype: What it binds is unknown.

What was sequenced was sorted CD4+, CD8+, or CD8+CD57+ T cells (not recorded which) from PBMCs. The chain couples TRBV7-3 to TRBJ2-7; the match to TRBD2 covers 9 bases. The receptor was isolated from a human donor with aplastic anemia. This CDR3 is CASSALAGFGEQYF. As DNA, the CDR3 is TGTGCCAGCAGCGCACTAGCGGGTTTCGGCGAGCAGTACTTC. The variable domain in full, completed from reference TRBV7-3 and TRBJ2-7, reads GAGVSQTPSNKVTEKGKYVELRCDPISGHTALYWYRQSLGQGPEFLIYFQGTGAADDSGLPNDRFFAVRPEGSVSTLKIQRTERGDSAVYLCASSALAGFGEQYFGPGTRLTVT.